This TCR beta chain was captured by sequencing in a study of T cell responses to AZD1222 COVID-19 vaccine. Assay used: immunoSEQ multiplex PCR; TCRdb lists only in-frame clones, some missing. The data hold about 100,000 clones, with around 90% observed a single time. Findings and caveats of the study: Only a handful of AZD1222 recipients tested seropositive at baseline. White British donors predominated, females outnumbered males, and clonal diversity was possibly underestimated.

With respect to this clone: Antigen: not known. Other DNA sequences from this sample encode an identical CDR3 as well.

Per the germline V gene, CDR1 is KGHSH and CDR2 is LQKENI. There are 13 residues in the CDR3. Trimming cost V 0 bases and J 3 bases, with 6 bases left between them. The material sequenced was peripheral blood, taken on day 0 of AZD1222 vaccination. This receptor was identified in an adult in good health. The J gene is TRBJ2-7, the V gene TRBV18; D gene uncertain. DNA for the CDR3: TGTGCCAGCTCACCACCGTCCAGCTACGAGCAGTACTTC. Translation: CASSPPSSYEQYF. The whole variable domain, remainder taken from reference TRBV18 and TRBJ2-7, is NAGVMQNPRHLVRRRGQEARLRCSPMKGHSHVYWYRQLPEEGLKFMVYLQKENIIDESGMPKERFSAEFPKEGPSILRIQQVVRGDSAAYFCASSPPSSYEQYFGPGTRLTVT.